The clone carrying this T cell receptor (beta chain) was observed a few times. These data belong to a study of blood T cells in healthy people across ages. On the study more broadly: About one barcoded beta molecule per two T cells came from capture by template switching.

The CDR3 is 14 amino acids. In germline, CDR1 is GTSNPN, CDR2 SVGIG (reference sequence). V was pared by 0 bases and J by 2 bases, with 11 bases between. A second roughly 6 to 12 cycle PCR used barcoded and J-beta primers. TCRdb re-derived calls from the 5' RACE reads in MiXCR, one entry per CDR3 protein. This table holds about 1,500,000 distinct CDR3 sequences, over 25% found once. The source of this sequence is a woman under 40 in good health. The chain couples TRBV30 to TRBJ2-7; D may be TRBD2 (6 bases). The sequenced material came from blood. The CDR3 loop reads CAWSVNSGTYEQYF. For the CDR3, the DNA is TGTGCCTGGAGTGTAAATAGCGGTACCTACGAGCAGTACTTC.